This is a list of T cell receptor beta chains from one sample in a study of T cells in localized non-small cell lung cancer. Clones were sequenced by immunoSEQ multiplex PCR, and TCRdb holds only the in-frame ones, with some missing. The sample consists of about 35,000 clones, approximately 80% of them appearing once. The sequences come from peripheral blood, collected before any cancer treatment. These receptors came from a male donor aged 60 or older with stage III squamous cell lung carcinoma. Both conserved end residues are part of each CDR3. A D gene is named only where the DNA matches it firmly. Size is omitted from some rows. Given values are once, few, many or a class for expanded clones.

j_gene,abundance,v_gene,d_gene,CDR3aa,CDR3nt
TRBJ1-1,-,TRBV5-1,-,CASRLEGRVGNTEAFF,TGCGCCAGCAGATTGGAGGGCAGGGTGGGGAACACTGAAGCTTTCTTT
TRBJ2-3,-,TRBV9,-,CASSVQGGANTQYF,TGTGCCAGCAGCGTACAGGGGGGGGCAAATACGCAGTATTTT
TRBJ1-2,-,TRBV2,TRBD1,CASDIGQDYGYTF,TGTGCCAGCGATATTGGACAGGACTATGGCTACACCTTC
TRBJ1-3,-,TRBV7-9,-,CASSLDSSGNTIYF,TGTGCCAGCAGCTTAGACAGCTCTGGAAACACCATATATTTT
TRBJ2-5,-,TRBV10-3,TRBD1,CAISESPSGTGEETQYF,TGTGCCATCAGTGAGTCCCCCTCCGGGACAGGGGAAGAGACCCAGTACTTC
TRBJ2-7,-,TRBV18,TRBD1,CASSPSRDRPYEQYF,TGTGCCAGCTCGCCCTCCCGGGACAGACCCTACGAGCAGTACTTC
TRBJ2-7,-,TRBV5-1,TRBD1,CASSPLGTDYEQYF,TGCGCCAGCAGCCCATTAGGGACAGACTACGAGCAGTACTTC
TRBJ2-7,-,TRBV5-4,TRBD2,CASSEGLAGVYEQYF,TGTGCCAGCAGCGAGGGACTAGCGGGAGTCTACGAGCAGTACTTC
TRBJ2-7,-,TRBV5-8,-,CASNPRYPFPYEQYF,TGTGCCAGCAATCCAAGGTACCCTTTTCCCTACGAGCAGTACTTC
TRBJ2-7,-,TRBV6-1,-,CASSEARGSFYEQYF,TGTGCCAGCAGTGAAGCACGAGGTTCTTTCTACGAGCAGTACTTC
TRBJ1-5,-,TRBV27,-,CASSFLGRGQPQHF,TGTGCCAGCAGTTTTCTAGGAAGAGGTCAGCCCCAGCATTTT
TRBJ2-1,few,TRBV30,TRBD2,CAWAGTSANNEQFF,TGTGCCTGGGCCGGGACTAGCGCCAACAATGAGCAGTTCTTC
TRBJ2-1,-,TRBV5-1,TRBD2,CASSLPGGGNEQFF,TGCGCCAGCAGCTTACCGGGAGGGGGCAATGAGCAGTTCTTC
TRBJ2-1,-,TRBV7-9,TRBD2,CASSTGLAGANEQFF,TGTGCCAGCAGCACCGGACTAGCGGGAGCGAATGAGCAGTTCTTC
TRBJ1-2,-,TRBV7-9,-,CASSSDGSGYGYTF,TGTGCCAGCAGCTCCGACGGATCTGGCTATGGCTACACCTTC
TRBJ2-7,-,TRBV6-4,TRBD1,CASSEWAGGSYEQYF,TGTGCCAGCAGTGAATGGGCAGGGGGTAGCTACGAGCAGTACTTC
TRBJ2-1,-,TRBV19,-,CASSAPGLKNEQFF,TGTGCCAGTAGCGCCCCGGGACTTAAGAATGAGCAGTTCTTC